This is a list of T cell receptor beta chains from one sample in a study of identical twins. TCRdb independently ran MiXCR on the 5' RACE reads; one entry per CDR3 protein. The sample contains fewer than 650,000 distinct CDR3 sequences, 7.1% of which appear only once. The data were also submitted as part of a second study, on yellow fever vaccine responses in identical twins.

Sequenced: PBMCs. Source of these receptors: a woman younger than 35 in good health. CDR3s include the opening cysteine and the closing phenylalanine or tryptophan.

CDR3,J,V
CASSFSGSPTDTQYF,TRBJ2-3,TRBV7-3
CAISESTGYTDTQYF,TRBJ2-3,TRBV10-3
CAISKTAYNEQFF,TRBJ2-1,TRBV10-3
CASSVDAGDTQYF,TRBJ2-3,TRBV6-1
CASSRIPRPRDRGNEQYF,TRBJ2-7,TRBV6-2/TRBV6-3
CASSLGGTGNTIYF,TRBJ1-3,TRBV12-3/TRBV12-4
CSVATGSGELFF,TRBJ2-2,TRBV29-1
CASSPRTGRETQYF,TRBJ2-5,TRBV5-1
CASSYSQGFTNEQFF,TRBJ2-1,TRBV6-5
CATSDSGQGAAGYTF,TRBJ1-2,TRBV24-1
CASQYGLAGETQYF,TRBJ2-5,TRBV5-1
CASGAGTSGKSTDTQYF,TRBJ2-3,TRBV5-1
CASSEEGPNTGELFF,TRBJ2-2,TRBV2
CASSPVAGGNSYEQYF,TRBJ2-7,TRBV5-1